This T cell receptor (beta chain) was identified in a study of blood T cell repertoires in COVID-19 (dated by TCRdb to 2020 to 2021). In the study overall: The collaborator samples originated in the United States, Italy and Spain and spanned the acute and convalescent phases of COVID-19. The prospective study material was composed of cDNA or gDNA derived from T cells, B-cell-depleted T cells, or PBMCs. The dataset comprised deeply sampled blood TCRbeta repertoires from subjects exposed to, actively infected with, or recovered from COVID-19. The repertoires were released in a freely available public database meant as a resource for research on the immune response to SARS-CoV-2. Samples were obtained from the ongoing ImmuneRACE study (first 160 participants) and from some 1,300 subjects provided by 6 global collaborators. The sample metadata nearly always contained a de-identified subject ID, COVID-19 status, age in years and sex. Where available, HLA class I and class II types were obtained from metadata supplied by the sample provider rather than from assay-based typing. Summary of the overall study and its limitations: The amount of clinical and demographic metadata varied by source and participant and was provided uncurated.

The immunoSEQ Assay, a bias-controlled multiplex PCR, was used to amplify TCRbeta CDR3 regions from genomic DNA. Under the source paper's analysis protocol: Within the assay, amplification of reference gene primers was used to estimate how many nucleated cells each sample contained. To quantify the absolute abundance of each unique TCRbeta CDR3 rearrangement, sequence reads were collapsed and filtered. For each sample, productive Simpson clonality was calculated as the square root of Simpson's diversity index over productive rearrangements. This is the immuneACCESS table as TCRdb keeps it, with only in-frame sequences that have V and J called. A part of the clones is gone; compared with another copy, unresolved V genes explain less than half, and the rest is unexplained. That table is the source of V, J and clone size, and D and trimming were worked out from the DNA. The sample records under 150,000 clones, more than 80% of which are singletons. Roughly 8.4% of the sample lies in the top ten.

Whole blood was collected in K2EDTA tubes by collaborating institutions according to the institutions' own protocols. For TCRbeta analysis, collaborators shipped samples in one of three forms: frozen whole blood, isolated PBMCs, or DNA extracted from either of those sample types. This clone occurred a few times. No cognate antigen has been identified for it. The record has no base qualities; no much larger clone is one base away. Via the germline V gene (reference sequence), CDR1 is GTSNPN and CDR2 SVGIG. V is cut back by 1 base and J by 2 bases, with 3 bases in the junction unmatched. Inclusive of the bounding cysteine and phenylalanine, the CDR3 is 15 residues long. Just the 45-base CDR3 DNA is kept, in frame starting at base 1.

The receptor's source is a human donor with acute or convalescent COVID-19. The donor label of this sample is uncertain. The rearranged chain carries TRBV30 and TRBJ2-3, with 10 bases matching TRBD2. Sequences were obtained from peripheral blood. The CDR3 here reads CAWSGLAGATDTQYF. The DNA is as follows: TGTGCCTGGAGTGGCCTAGCGGGGGCCACAGATACGCAGTATTTT.